This TCR beta chain derives from a study of cytomegalovirus exposure and HLA in healthy donors (dated by TCRdb to the late 2010s). With regard to the full study: In an earlier analysis of 450 to 750 of the donors, roughly 300 Gb of sequence data and 120 million or so unique TCR beta sequences from 150 million to 200 million T cells were reported. Roughly 5 DR-DQ haplotypes were handled as single units for association and clustering, since linkage in the cohort was strong. The study aimed to test whether signatures of past pathogen exposure could be identified by cataloging public T cell receptors. The later analysis used no new phenotypic data to find candidate immune exposures, relying instead on TCR beta sequences and their occurrence across donors. Using immunosequencing, the study profiled T cell repertoires from fewer than 850 subjects and related those repertoires to cytomegalovirus serostatus. An early release that covered some 640 HLA-typed donors contained approximately 300 gigabases of sequencing data and 85 million to 100 million unique TCR sequences. An earlier analysis of 587 of the donors applied high-throughput TCR beta sequencing to assess whether each TCR beta V gene segment acted as functional or pseudogenic. Among the 398 genotyped donors, more than 70% belonged to the genetic ancestry cluster associated with self-reported Caucasian donors. Typing coverage differed by locus: A, B, C, DRB1 and DQB1 were typed in roughly 629-640 donors, DQA1 in 522, DPA1 in some 600, and DPB1 in about 450. Among about 410 genotyped donors of the cohort, an average of about 220,000 unique TCR beta nucleotide sequences was sequenced per donor, of which 15% to 20% were non-productive. Genome-wide SNP genotypes for about 55% of the 666 donors were used in a later genetic analysis, which treated that subset as a discovery cohort. All discovery cohort repertoires had been generated using a single sequencing platform. Donor age, sex, ethnicity and CMV serostatus were compiled alongside the repertoire data. In addition to the first cohort of approximately 650 subjects, a separate validation cohort of approximately 110 different subjects was used. HLA typing covered class I and class II loci at four-digit resolution. To predict cytomegalovirus infection status, the study combined high-throughput TCR immunosequencing, statistical association of individual TCRs with disease status, and machine learning. A later analysis re-analyzed previously published TCR beta repertoires from roughly 630 donors and added high-resolution HLA genotyping to study TCR occurrence patterns. Broad study findings and their caveats: The authors suggested that the approach could potentially be generalized to other disease states and immunological phenotypes. The study listed 150 to 200 TCR beta chains as associated with cytomegalovirus. A further reported finding was that TCR beta sequences accurately predicted the HLA-A and HLA-B alleles for most subjects in the first cohort. A later analysis found that most CMV-associated TCR beta chains appeared HLA-restricted, with HLA associations seemingly driven largely by CMV exposure. Most TCR sequences were seen in very few donors, while some public TCRs were found in many individuals. In a later genetic analysis, fewer N-insertions in productive TCRs were reported among donors in an Asian-associated ancestry cluster than the roughly 700-donor mean. Presence/absence analyses assumed roughly uniform sequencing depth across donors, an assumption that may not hold. A later analysis associated 15,000 to 20,000 TCR beta sequences with specific HLA alleles at a false discovery rate of 0.05. A few of the identified cytomegalovirus-associated TCR beta chains were confirmed in vitro to be specific for cytomegalovirus antigens. For the cohort, immune exposure information was limited to CMV serostatus. When HLA alleles, especially DR and DQ, strongly co-occurred, TCR associations were difficult to assign to individual alleles. An earlier analysis of 587 of the donors showed that most TCR beta V segments appeared in productive rearrangements either about 87% or about 30% of the time, which broadly matched IMGT annotations. A later analysis reported that several top co-occurrence clusters appeared linked to parvovirus B19, influenza, CMV and Epstein-Barr virus. The cohort was sequenced for TCR beta chains only, and without alpha or paired-chain data the features that could be detected were limited. In a later analysis, the rate of TCR association differed among HLA loci, with DRB1 alleles having the most associated TCRs and HLA-C alleles having the fewest. The classifier was reported to diagnose cytomegalovirus status with high specificity and sensitivity in both the original cohort and the validation cohort. A group of highly shared sequence variants was considered likely to be a technical artifact of the sequencing pipeline. Linkage disequilibrium might explain the correlated functional status among segregating V segments, but an unknown experimental factor could not be excluded. Compared with equally common non-associated chains, HLA-associated TCR beta chains in a later analysis were more clonally expanded and had lower generation probabilities. Because the 87-base-pair reads could not distinguish some IMGT-functional V segments, including TRBV6-2 and TRBV6-3, those segments were excluded. About 15 rarely observed V segments, including chromosome 9 orphons, were excluded from the earlier analysis of about 610 of the donors because counts were too low. Because HLA typing was unavailable for some donors at each locus, only the typed subset was used in association tests. V-gene and J-gene trimming of TCR beta chains was associated with a missense DCLRE1C variant in a later genetic analysis, and the association was replicated in an independent cohort.

V has 5 bases trimmed and J has 5 bases trimmed; junction bases matching no gene number 5. CDR1 and CDR2 are read off the germline V gene as SGHVS and FNYEAQ. From the cysteine up to the phenylalanine, the CDR3 has a length of 14 residues. The sequence is cut down to CDR3 DNA, 42 bases in frame from base 1. Library creation used the immunoSEQ multiplex PCR assay. For the multiplex PCR, a mixture combining 60 forward primers for TCR Vbeta segments and 13 reverse primers for TCR Jbeta segments was used. Amplification of the CDR3 region of rearranged TCR beta genes was performed with a multiplex PCR assay on genomic DNA. The Illumina HiSeq System was used to sequence the amplified TCR beta libraries as 87-base-pair reads. The original methods were these. A later analysis tallied 75 million to 85 million unique TCR beta chains across the approximately 670 repertoires, and 10 million to 11 million of those chains were shared by two or more donors. A nearest-neighbor algorithm error-corrected the raw reads and collapsed the reads into unique sequences, merging closely related sequences to remove PCR and sequencing errors. V, D and J gene segments were assigned by aligning CDR3 sequences to IMGT reference sequences. For a sequence to be retained, a match of at least six nucleotides to both a V gene segment and a J gene segment was required. A rearrangement counted as productive if the CDR3 had no stop codons and remained in frame with V and J, and every other rearrangement counted as non-productive. Following IMGT convention, CDR3 was defined as the stretch from the second conserved V-encoded cysteine to the conserved J-encoded phenylalanine. The earlier analysis of fewer than 750 of the donors excluded sequences that lacked an unambiguous match to a single V gene segment. In an earlier analysis of roughly 500 of the donors, V segments were called functional above 56.7% productive rearrangements and were called segregating when the between-donor standard deviation exceeded 5%. A statistical classification framework was developed to diagnose cytomegalovirus status using the catalog of TCR beta chain sequences. A later analysis assigned V and J genes by comparing TCR nucleotide sequences with IMGT/GENE-DB human TR gene sequences. A later analysis assigned CDR3 sequences and most-parsimonious VDJ recombination scenarios with the TCRdist pipeline. A later analysis defined each TCR beta chain by its CDR3 amino acid sequence plus V-gene family, and excluded reads lacking a unique V-gene family. In a later analysis, 550 to 650 highly shared, low-generation-probability nucleotide sequences were removed to address suspected cross-contamination and a sequencing artifact. In a later analysis, a clonal expansion index was calculated for each public chain from normalized within-repertoire ranks of inferred template counts. A later analysis computed generation probabilities with a VDJ recombination model fitted to out-of-frame rearrangements, and checked the results against IGoR. In a later analysis, hypergeometric tests were used to score TCR-TCR, TCR-HLA and TCR-CMV co-occurrence, with a repertoire-size bias correction applied to TCR pairs. False discovery rates were estimated in a later analysis by permuting HLA or CMV assignments 20 times. In a later analysis, co-occurring TCRs were grouped using DBSCAN, and TCRdist sequence similarity was added for clustering within HLA-allele-positive subsets. Repertoires with fewer than 30,000 or more than 120,000 public chains were left out of co-occurrence clustering, as were four to six repertoires with anomalous nucleotide sharing. Entries here come from immuneACCESS through TCRdb and include only in-frame sequences with V and J called. Some clones fail to appear in such tables; in the studies checked, an unresolved V gene covers under half of the shortfall, and the cause of the remainder is unknown. From that table come the V and J calls and clone size; the DNA was used to work out D and trimming. The sample table shows tens of thousands of clones, and around three fifths are seen once. The ten largest account for roughly 18% of the sample.

The cohort consisted of approximately 690 healthy bone marrow donors. Cohort members were all nominally healthy when sampled, although unrecorded immune exposures were likely present. The donor tested CMV seropositive and was one of the 289 seropositive cohort members. A peripheral blood sample was provided by each donor, and peripheral blood mononuclear cells were used for TCR beta sequencing. The Qiagen DNeasy Blood Extraction Kit was used to extract genomic DNA from the blood cell samples. Note on this clone: Its antigen remains undetermined. There are no base qualities to consult, and no much larger clone falls within one base.

This TCR derives from a man aged 50-60 years in good health and CMV-seropositive. What was sequenced was PBMCs. The chain links TRBV7-6 with TRBJ2-5; the junction holds 10 bases that match TRBD1. The DNA is TGTGCCAGCAGCGATGGGACAGGGGTGGAGACCCAGTACTTC. This sequence encodes CASSDGTGVETQYF.